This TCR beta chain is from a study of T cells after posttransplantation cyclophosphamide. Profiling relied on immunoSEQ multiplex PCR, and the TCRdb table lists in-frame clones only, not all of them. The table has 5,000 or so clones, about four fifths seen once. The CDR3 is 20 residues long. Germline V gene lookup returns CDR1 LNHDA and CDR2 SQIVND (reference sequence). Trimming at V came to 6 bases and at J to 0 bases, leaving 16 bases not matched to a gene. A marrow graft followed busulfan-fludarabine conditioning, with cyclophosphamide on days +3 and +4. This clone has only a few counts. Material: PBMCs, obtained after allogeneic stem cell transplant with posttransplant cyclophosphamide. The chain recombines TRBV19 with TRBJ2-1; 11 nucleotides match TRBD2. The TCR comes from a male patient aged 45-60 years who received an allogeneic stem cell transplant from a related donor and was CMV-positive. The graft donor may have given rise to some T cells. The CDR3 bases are TGTGCCAGTAGGTCCCATCCGGGACTAGCGGTTCCGAGCTCCTACAATGAGCAGTTCTTC. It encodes CASRSHPGLAVPSSYNEQFF.